This T cell receptor (beta chain) was identified in a study of T cell responses to AZD1222 COVID-19 vaccine. About this clone itself: The antigen is unknown.

General observations from the study: At baseline, seropositivity was found in only a handful of AZD1222 recipients. Spike-specific TCR breadth and depth grew following two AZD1222 doses. Variant regions that are unmutated are reportedly the target of nearly half of spike-specific TCRs. The sample set comprised mostly white British donors with more females, and clonal diversity was possibly underestimated.

In germline, CDR1 is MDHEN, CDR2 SYDVKM. The CDR3 is 14 residues long. V was clipped by 5 bases and J by 3 bases, with 12 bases between them. TCRdb keeps only in-frame clones here, not all; method: immunoSEQ multiplex PCR. The repertoire holds roughly 29,000 clones, over 90% seen once, with roughly 8.1% in the top ten. This chain uses TRBV28 with TRBJ2-3, with D possibly being TRBD2 (7 bases). The starting material was peripheral blood, obtained on day 0 of AZD1222 vaccination. The origin of this receptor is an adult in good health. As DNA, the CDR3 is TGTGCCAGCAGTACGGGGGGCCCTACAGATACGCAGTATTTT. This sequence encodes CASSTGGPTDTQYF. Variable domain in full (rest from reference TRBV28 and TRBJ2-3): DVKVTQSSRYLVKRTGEKVFLECVQDMDHENMFWYRQDPGLGLRLIYFSYDVKMKEKGDIPEGYSVSREKKERFSLILESASTNQTSMYLCASSTGGPTDTQYFGPGTRLTVL.